Listed here are 6 T cell receptor beta chains from one sample, sequenced in a study of identical twins. TCRdb re-derived calls from the 5' RACE reads in MiXCR, one entry per CDR3 protein. The repertoire holds about 240,000 distinct CDR3 sequences, with over 9.5% as singletons. Material for sequencing was memory T cells sorted from blood. All receptors derive from a man aged 45-60 years in good health.

The chain employs TRBV6-5 and TRBJ2-7, with D perhaps matching TRBD2 (6 bases). The V gene lost 0 bases and the J gene lost 0 bases, with 15 bases spanning the gap. The CDR3 totals 17 residues. Germline V gives CDR1 MNHEY, CDR2 SVGAGI. CDR3 coding DNA: TGTGCCAGCAGTTACTCGTTATATGGAGGGAACTCCTACGAGCAGTACTTC. Its protein product is CASSYSLYGGNSYEQYF.

The chain carries TRBV7-2 and TRBJ2-1, with D perhaps matching TRBD2 (6 bases). The CDR3 has 16 residues. V lost 0 bases and J lost 3, with 12 bases in between. Germline CDR1 SGHTA, CDR2 FQGNSA. The CDR3 sequence: CASSLAHSGVYNEQFF. The CDR3 bases are TGTGCCAGCAGCTTAGCCCATAGCGGAGTCTACAATGAGCAGTTCTTC.

The chain employs TRBV20-1 and TRBJ2-3; D remains unclear. The CDR3 is made up of 15 amino acids. From germline, CDR1 is DFQATT and CDR2 SNEGSKA (reference sequence). V lost 0 bases and J 0 bases, leaving 10 bases between the germline ends. The CDR3 DNA follows: TGCAGTGCTAGAGAGTGGATGGAAAGCACAGATACGCAGTATTTT. Its protein product is CSAREWMESTDTQYF.

This clonotype was observed a handful of times. This chain links TRBV18 with TRBJ2-3, with 7 positions matching TRBD2. The germline gives CDR1 KGHSH, CDR2 LQKENI. CDR3 length: 18 residues. Germline trimming cut 1 base from V and 4 bases from J; bases unmatched to any gene: 14. The DNA of the CDR3 is TGTGCCAGCTCACCACTTATGGGACTATCCTCAGCCGCAGATACGCAGTATTTT. Translation gives CASSPLMGLSSAADTQYF.

Remarks on this clonotype: This sequence may be a read error, since a much larger clone differs from it by one base. The chain uses TRBV5-1 and TRBJ2-6; perhaps TRBD1 as D (5 bases). Germline loops: CDR1 SGHRS, CDR2 YFSETQ. The CDR3 is 17 residues long. The V end was cut by 0 bases, the J end by 4 bases, with 14 bases between. The CDR3 region has the DNA TGCGCCAGCAGCTTGGTGGCACAGGAAGCAGGGGCCAACGTCCTGACTTTC. Translated, it gives CASSLVAQEAGANVLTF.

The chain couples TRBV4-2 to TRBJ1-4; D is unresolved. There are 16 residues in the CDR3. CDR1 is LGHNA, CDR2 YNFKEQ, per germline. V was pared by 1 base and J by 4 bases, with 13 bases between. CDR3 region: CASSQVVGWSNEKLFF. Here the CDR3 DNA reads TGTGCCAGCAGCCAAGTTGTGGGGTGGAGTAATGAAAAACTGTTTTTT.